The source of this TCR beta chain is a study of T cell responses to AZD1222 COVID-19 vaccine. From germline, CDR1 is SGHAT and CDR2 FQNNGV. The CDR3 loop spans 16 amino acids. Trimming shortened V by 1 base and J by 10 bases, and 20 bases separated the two germline ends. Comments on this clone: As yet, its antigen is unknown.

Broader study findings: Repertoires were sampled only after the peak T cell response. Just five or six AZD1222 recipients were seropositive at baseline.

Method: immunoSEQ multiplex PCR; TCRdb's copy keeps in-frame clones and lacks some. This repertoire shows 100,000 to 150,000 clones, approximately 91% found once; its top ten account for around 1%. The chain has TRBV11-2 and TRBJ2-1, with D perhaps assigned TRBD1 or TRBD2 (6 bases each). The sequence came from an adult who received the AZD1222 COVID-19 vaccine. The sequenced sample was peripheral blood, obtained 28 days after the second AZD1222 dose. The CDR3 bases are TGTGCCAGCAGCTTAGTTTTCCTGGCGGGACAAACCGAGCAGTTCTTC. Protein sequence: CASSLVFLAGQTEQFF.